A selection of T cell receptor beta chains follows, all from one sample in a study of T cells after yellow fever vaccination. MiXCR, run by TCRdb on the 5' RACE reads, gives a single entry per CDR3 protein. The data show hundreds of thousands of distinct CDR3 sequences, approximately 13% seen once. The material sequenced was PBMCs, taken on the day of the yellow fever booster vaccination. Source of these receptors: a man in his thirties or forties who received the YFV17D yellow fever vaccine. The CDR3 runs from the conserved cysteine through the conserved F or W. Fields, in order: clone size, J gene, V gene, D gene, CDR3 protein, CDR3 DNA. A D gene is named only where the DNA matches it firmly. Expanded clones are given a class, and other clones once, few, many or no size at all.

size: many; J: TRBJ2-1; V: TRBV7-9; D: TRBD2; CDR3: CASTRVAGEGNEQFF; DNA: TGTGCCAGCACCCGGGTTGCGGGAGAGGGTAATGAGCAGTTCTTC
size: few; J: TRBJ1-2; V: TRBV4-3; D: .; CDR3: CASSQDSGRLPGGYTF; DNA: TGCGCCAGCAGCCAAGATTCGGGACGGCTTCCGGGTGGCTACACCTTC
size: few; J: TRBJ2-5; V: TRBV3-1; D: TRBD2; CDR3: CASSHFGLAEGATQYF; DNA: TGTGCCAGCAGCCACTTCGGACTAGCGGAGGGGGCGACCCAGTACTTC
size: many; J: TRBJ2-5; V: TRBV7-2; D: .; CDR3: CASSLAQGSGQETQYF; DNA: TGTGCCAGCAGCTTAGCACAGGGTTCAGGGCAAGAGACCCAGTACTTC
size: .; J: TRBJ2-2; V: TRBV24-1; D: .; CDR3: CATSDPQGTGELFF; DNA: TGTGCCACCAGTGATCCGCAGGGCACCGGGGAGCTGTTTTTT
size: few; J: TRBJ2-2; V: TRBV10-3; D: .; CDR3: CAINPTRGGTGELFF; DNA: TGTGCCATCAACCCCACGAGGGGTGGCACCGGGGAGCTGTTTTTT
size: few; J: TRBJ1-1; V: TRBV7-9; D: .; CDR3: CASSPARGDPEAFF; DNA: TGTGCCAGCAGCCCTGCAAGGGGTGATCCTGAAGCTTTCTTT
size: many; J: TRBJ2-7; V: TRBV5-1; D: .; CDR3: CASSLEGVLYEQYF; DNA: TGCGCCAGCAGCCTGGAGGGGGTTCTCTACGAGCAGTACTTC
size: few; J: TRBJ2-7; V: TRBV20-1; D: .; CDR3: CSARDRRVYSYEQYF; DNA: TGCAGTGCTAGAGATAGGCGGGTATACTCCTACGAGCAGTACTTC
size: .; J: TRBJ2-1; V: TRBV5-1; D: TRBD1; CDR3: CASSREHRDSSYNEQFF; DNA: TGCGCCAGCAGCAGAGAGCACCGGGACAGCTCCTACAATGAGCAGTTCTTC
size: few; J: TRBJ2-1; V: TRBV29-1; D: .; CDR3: CSVSGNNPREQFF; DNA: TGCAGCGTTTCAGGGAACAACCCCCGTGAGCAGTTCTTC
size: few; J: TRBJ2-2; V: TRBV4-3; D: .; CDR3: CASQPGRQTGELFF; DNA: TGCGCCAGCCAGCCGGGACGACAGACCGGGGAGCTGTTTTTT
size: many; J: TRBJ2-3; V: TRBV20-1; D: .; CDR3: CSARRGRWGTDTQYF; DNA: TGCAGTGCTAGAAGGGGCAGGTGGGGAACAGATACGCAGTATTTT
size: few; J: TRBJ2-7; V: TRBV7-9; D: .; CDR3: CASKPWDIASEQYF; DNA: TGTGCCAGCAAGCCCTGGGACATAGCTAGCGAGCAGTACTTC
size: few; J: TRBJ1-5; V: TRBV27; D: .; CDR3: CASSLFPQLGQTKNQPQHF; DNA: TGTGCCAGCAGTTTATTCCCCCAACTCGGACAGACTAAAAATCAGCCCCAGCATTTT
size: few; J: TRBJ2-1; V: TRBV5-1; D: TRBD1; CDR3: CASTNGQGNNEQFF; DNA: TGCGCCAGCACGAACGGACAGGGAAACAATGAGCAGTTCTTC
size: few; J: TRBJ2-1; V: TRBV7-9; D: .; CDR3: CASSHGQLFYNEQFF; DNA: TGTGCCAGCAGCCACGGACAGCTTTTCTACAATGAGCAGTTCTTC
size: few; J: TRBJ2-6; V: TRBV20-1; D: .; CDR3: CSASGKNGANVLTF; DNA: TGCAGTGCTAGTGGGAAAAATGGGGCCAACGTCCTGACTTTC